This TCR beta chain was recorded in a study of cytotoxic CD8 clonotypes in ibrutinib-treated CLL. For the study at large: The patients comprised about a dozen relapsed/refractory and around 14 treatment-naive cases, about 18 IGHV unmutated. Response material was collected after a median about 12 months of treatment, range 6 to 36.

Target depth was 1 in 200,000 to 1 in 1 million T cells, about 10x per clonotype. Generated by immunoSEQ multiplex PCR, the TCRdb table keeps only in-frame clones and is missing some. Among about 140,000 clones, roughly 90% were seen once, and the ten largest hold 10% to 14%. The germline gives CDR1 SGHVS, CDR2 FQNEAQ. This CDR3 spans 16 amino acids. Trimming removed 5 bases at V and 1 base at J, with 14 bases between. Specimen: PBMCs, collected after 12 months of ibrutinib treatment. J is TRBJ2-2 and V is TRBV7-8, with a possible D match to TRBD2 (6 bases). The receptor was isolated from a human donor with chronic lymphocytic leukemia. The CDR3 sequence is CASSPGGLQNTGELFF. The CDR3 nucleotides are TGTGCCAGCAGCCCCGGGGGACTTCAGAACACCGGGGAGCTGTTTTTT.